The source of this TCR beta chain is a study of blood T cell repertoires in COVID-19. Sequencing used immunoSEQ multiplex PCR; TCRdb keeps in-frame clones, though not all of them. The table records roughly 76,000 clones, around three quarters of them present only once. This clone turned up a few times. The sample consisted of peripheral blood. This TCR was recovered from a human donor in a cohort sampled during active COVID-19.

The CDR3 protein is CASSLDRASRTQYF. The CDR3 DNA reads as TGTGCCAGCAGTTTAGACAGGGCGAGTCGGACCCAGTACTTC. The chain carries TRBV6-2 or TRBV6-3 and TRBJ2-5; 7 bases are shared with TRBD1. This CDR3 has 14 residues. V was clipped by 4 bases and J by 7 bases; unmatched bases: 9. The germline CDR1 and CDR2 sequences are MNHEY and SVGEGT.